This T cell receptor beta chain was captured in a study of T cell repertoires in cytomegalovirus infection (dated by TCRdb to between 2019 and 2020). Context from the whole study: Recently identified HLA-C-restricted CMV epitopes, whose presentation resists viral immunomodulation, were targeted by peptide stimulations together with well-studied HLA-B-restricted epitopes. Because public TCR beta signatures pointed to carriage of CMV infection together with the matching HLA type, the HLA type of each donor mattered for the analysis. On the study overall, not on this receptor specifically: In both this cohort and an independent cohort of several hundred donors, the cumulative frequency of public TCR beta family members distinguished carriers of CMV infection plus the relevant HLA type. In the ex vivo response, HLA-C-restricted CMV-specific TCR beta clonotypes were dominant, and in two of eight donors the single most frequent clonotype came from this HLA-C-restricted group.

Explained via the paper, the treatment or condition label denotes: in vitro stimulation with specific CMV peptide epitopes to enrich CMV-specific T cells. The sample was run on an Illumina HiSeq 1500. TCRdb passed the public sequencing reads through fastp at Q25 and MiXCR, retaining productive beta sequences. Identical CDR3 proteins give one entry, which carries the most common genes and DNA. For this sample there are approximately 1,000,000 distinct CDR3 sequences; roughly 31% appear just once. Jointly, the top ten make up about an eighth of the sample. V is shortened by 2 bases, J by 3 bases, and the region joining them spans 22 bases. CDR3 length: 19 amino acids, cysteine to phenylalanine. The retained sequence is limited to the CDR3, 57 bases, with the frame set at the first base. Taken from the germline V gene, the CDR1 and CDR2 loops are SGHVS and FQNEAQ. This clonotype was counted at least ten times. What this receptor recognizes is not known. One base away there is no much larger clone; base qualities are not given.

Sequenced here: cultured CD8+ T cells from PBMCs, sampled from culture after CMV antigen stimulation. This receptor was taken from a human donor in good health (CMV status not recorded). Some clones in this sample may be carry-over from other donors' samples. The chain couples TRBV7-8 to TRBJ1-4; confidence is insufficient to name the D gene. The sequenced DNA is TGTGCCAGCAGCTTATTCACCGGGAGAGGAAAAGGAGCTAATGAAAAACTGTTTTTT. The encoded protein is CASSLFTGRGKGANEKLFF.